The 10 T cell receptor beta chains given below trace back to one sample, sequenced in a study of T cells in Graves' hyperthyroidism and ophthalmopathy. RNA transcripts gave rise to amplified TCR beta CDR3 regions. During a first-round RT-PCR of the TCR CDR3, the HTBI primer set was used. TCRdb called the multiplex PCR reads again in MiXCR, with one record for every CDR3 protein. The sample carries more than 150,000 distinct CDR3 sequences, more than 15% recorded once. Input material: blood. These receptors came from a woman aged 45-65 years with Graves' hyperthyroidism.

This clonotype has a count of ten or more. The CDR3 here is CASSPPQPYEQYF. CDR3 DNA: TGTGCCAGCAGCCCCCCGCAGCCCTACGAGCAGTACTTC. The rearrangement joins TRBV12-3 or TRBV12-4 to TRBJ2-7; no definite D call. CDR3 length: 13 residues. V was trimmed by 6 bases and J by 2 bases, leaving 11 bases between them.

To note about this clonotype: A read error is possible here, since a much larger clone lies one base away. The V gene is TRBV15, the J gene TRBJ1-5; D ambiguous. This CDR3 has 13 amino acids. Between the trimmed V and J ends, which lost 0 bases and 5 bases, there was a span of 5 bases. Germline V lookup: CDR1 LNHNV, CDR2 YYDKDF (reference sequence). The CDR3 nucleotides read TGTGCCACCAGCAGAGATCGCCATCAGCCCCAGCATTTT. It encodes CATSRDRHQPQHF.

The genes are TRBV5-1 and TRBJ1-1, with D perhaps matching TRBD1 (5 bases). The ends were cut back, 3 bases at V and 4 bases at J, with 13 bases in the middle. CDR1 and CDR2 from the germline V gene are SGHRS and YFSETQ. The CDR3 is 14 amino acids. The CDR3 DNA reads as TGCGCCAGCAGCTGGGGGTTTGGTGGCACTGAAGCTTTCTTT. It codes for CASSWGFGGTEAFF.

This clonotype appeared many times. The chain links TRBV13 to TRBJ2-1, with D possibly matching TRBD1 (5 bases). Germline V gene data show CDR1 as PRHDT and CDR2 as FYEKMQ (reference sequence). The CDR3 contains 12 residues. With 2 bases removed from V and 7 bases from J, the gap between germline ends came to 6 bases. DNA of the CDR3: TGTGCCAGCAGCTTAAGGGGAAATGAGCAGTTCTTC. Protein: CASSLRGNEQFF.

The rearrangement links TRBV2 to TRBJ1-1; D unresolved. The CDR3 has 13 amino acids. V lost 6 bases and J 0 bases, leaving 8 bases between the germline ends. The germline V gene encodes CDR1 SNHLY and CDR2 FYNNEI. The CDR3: CASRTPMNTEAFF. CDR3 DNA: TGTGCCAGCAGAACACCTATGAACACTGAAGCTTTCTTT.

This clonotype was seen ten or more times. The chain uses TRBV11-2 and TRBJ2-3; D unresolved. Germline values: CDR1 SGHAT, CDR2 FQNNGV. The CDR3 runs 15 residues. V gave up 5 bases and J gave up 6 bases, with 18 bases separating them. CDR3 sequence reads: CASSPTAYTVDTQYF. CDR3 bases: TGTGCCAGCAGCCCTACCGCATACACAGTGGATACGCAGTATTTT.

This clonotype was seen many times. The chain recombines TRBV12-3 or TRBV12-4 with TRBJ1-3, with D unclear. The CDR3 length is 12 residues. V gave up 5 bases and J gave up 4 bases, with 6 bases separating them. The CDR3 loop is CASSPEGNTIYF. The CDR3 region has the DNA TGTGCCAGCAGTCCCGAGGGAAACACCATATATTTT.

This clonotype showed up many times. Here the CDR3 DNA reads TGTGCCAGCAGCCGGCGACAGGGGATGGGTAAAGCTTTCTTT. Translated: CASSRRQGMGKAFF. The rearrangement links TRBV5-6 to TRBJ1-1; 8 nucleotides line up with TRBD1. The CDR3 contains 14 residues. Germline CDR1 and CDR2: SGHDT and YYEEEE. Trimming removed 4 bases from V and 9 bases from J; junction bases left unmatched: 11.

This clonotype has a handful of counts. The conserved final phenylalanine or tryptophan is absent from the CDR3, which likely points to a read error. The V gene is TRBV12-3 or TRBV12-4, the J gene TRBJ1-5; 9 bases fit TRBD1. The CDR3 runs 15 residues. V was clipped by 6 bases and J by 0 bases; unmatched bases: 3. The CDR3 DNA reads TGTGCCAGCAGACAGGGGGCCATTAGCAATCAGCCCCAGCATTCT. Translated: CASRQGAISNQPQHS.

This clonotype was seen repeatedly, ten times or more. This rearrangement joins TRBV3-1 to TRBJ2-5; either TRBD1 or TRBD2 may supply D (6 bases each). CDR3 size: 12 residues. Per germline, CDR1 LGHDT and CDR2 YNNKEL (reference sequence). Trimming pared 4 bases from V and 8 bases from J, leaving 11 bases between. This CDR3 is CASSPQGGTQYF. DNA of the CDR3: TGTGCCAGCAGCCCACAGGGAGGTACCCAGTACTTC.